The 15 T cell receptor beta chains listed next were all sequenced from one sample in a study of blood T cell repertoires in COVID-19. Repertoires were generated with immunoSEQ multiplex PCR, while TCRdb's copy carries only in-frame clones and drops some. The sample has about 290,000 clones, around 86% seen once. Material for sequencing was PBMCs or T cells enriched from blood (not recorded which). The receptors shown here come from a woman in her 40s who had recovered from COVID-19.

The chain links TRBV4-1 to TRBJ2-7; 9 bases match TRBD1. The CDR3 spans 16 residues. Looked up from germline, CDR1 is MGHRA and CDR2 is YSYEKL. The junction had 11 bases not matched to a gene; V was cut back by 4 bases and J by 4 bases. The CDR3 reads CASSRTITGGRYEQYF. The CDR3 DNA sequence: TGCGCCAGCAGCCGAACCATCACAGGGGGCCGGTACGAGCAGTACTTC.

The chain employs TRBV2 and TRBJ2-2; 10 nucleotides agree with TRBD2. This CDR3 has 15 amino acids. Germline CDR1 and CDR2: SNHLY and FYNNEI. The J segment lost 1 base and the V segment lost 5 bases, leaving 1 base of the junction unmatched. In DNA, the CDR3 is TGTGCCAGCAGTCCTAGCGGGAGGAACACCGGGGAGCTGTTTTTT. Translation: CASSPSGRNTGELFF.

In DNA form, the CDR3 reads TGTGCCAGCTCGTACAGGGCAGATACGCAGTATTTT. Translated, it gives CASSYRADTQYF. The J gene is TRBJ2-3, the V gene TRBV5-5; TRBD1 might be the D (6 bases). CDR1 SGHKS and CDR2 YYEKEE come from the germline V gene (reference sequence). The CDR3 runs to 12 residues. V lost 7 bases and J lost 4, with 10 bases in between.

The chain uses TRBV2 and TRBJ1-1; D not resolved. The germline gives CDR1 SNHLY, CDR2 FYNNEI. The CDR3 spans 13 residues. With 6 bases removed from V and 2 bases from J, the gap between germline ends came to 10 bases. The CDR3 loop reads CASRENRNTEAFF. The CDR3 region has the DNA TGTGCCAGCAGGGAAAACAGAAACACTGAAGCTTTCTTT.

Comments on this clone: At one end, the junction sequence differs from germline, possibly due to a read error. V and J are TRBV7-7 and TRBJ1-4; D ambiguous. Per the germline V gene, CDR1 is SSHAT and CDR2 is FNYEAQ (reference sequence). The CDR3 totals 15 residues. The CDR3 protein is CASSLGGGVDEKLFF. In DNA form, the CDR3 reads TGTGCTAGCAGCTTAGGCGGAGGAGTCGATGAAAAACTGTTTTTT.

V is TRBV5-8 and J is TRBJ2-3; weak D call: TRBD2 (6 bases). V shed 3 bases and J shed 3 bases, with 14 bases lying between them. This CDR3 has 15 amino acids. Germline loops: CDR1 SGHTS, CDR2 YDEGEE. The CDR3 nucleotides read TGTGCCAGCAGCTCTGGGGGGAGCAGGACAGATACGCAGTATTTT. As protein: CASSSGGSRTDTQYF.

The CDR3 here is CASSYLADNEQFF. The CDR3 nucleotides are TGTGCCAGCAGTTATCTAGCCGACAATGAGCAGTTCTTC. This chain uses TRBV6-2 or TRBV6-3 with TRBJ2-1, with D possibly TRBD2 on 5 matching bases. The CDR3 loop spans 13 amino acids. The germline gives CDR1 MNHEY, CDR2 SVGEGT. Trimming took 3 bases from V and 5 from J, leaving 8 bases between them.

The chain links TRBV6-5 to TRBJ1-6; D perhaps matches TRBD1 (6 bases). Germline values: CDR1 MNHEY, CDR2 SVGAGI. The CDR3 contains 14 residues. V shed 6 bases and J shed 4 bases, with 10 bases lying between them. The CDR3 is CASSRTVYNSPLHF. The CDR3 DNA sequence: TGTGCCAGCAGCCGGACAGTTTATAATTCACCCCTCCACTTT.

V and J are TRBV12-3 or TRBV12-4 and TRBJ1-1; tentatively, D is TRBD1 (6 bases). The CDR3 has 13 residues. Trimming left V 5 bases short and J 7 bases short, with 14 bases between. CDR3 region: CASSPWQGYEAFF. The DNA of the CDR3 is TGTGCCAGCAGTCCGTGGCAGGGGTATGAAGCTTTCTTT.

This chain joins TRBV6-5 and TRBJ1-2; TRBD1 agrees at 9 bases. CDR1 and CDR2 (germline): MNHEY, SVGAGI. This CDR3 spans 16 amino acids. With V trimmed by 0 bases and J by 4 bases, 6 bases remained unmatched. In DNA, the CDR3 is TGTGCCAGCAGTTACTCCGGACAGGGGATCTTCTATGGCTACACCTTC. It translates to CASSYSGQGIFYGYTF.

The chain couples TRBV3-1 (or the pseudogene TRBV3-2) to TRBJ2-5; TRBD2 aligns across 12 bases. After removal of 3 bases from V and 5 bases from J, the junction contained 1 base not matched to a gene. Germline V CDR1 and CDR2: LGHDT, YNNKEL (reference sequence). The CDR3 spans 14 residues. This CDR3 is CASSQTSGGETQYF. CDR3 nucleotides: TGTGCCAGCAGCCAGACTAGCGGGGGTGAGACCCAGTACTTC.

This chain connects TRBV30 to TRBJ1-2; D uncertain. The CDR3 runs 11 residues. From germline, CDR1 is GTSNPN and CDR2 SVGIG (reference sequence). V was cut by 2 bases and J by 7 bases, with 8 bases left in between. This chain's CDR3 is CAWSTGSGYTF. The CDR3 nucleotides read TGTGCCTGGAGTACCGGGAGTGGCTACACCTTC.

This clone was detected only a few times. One end of the junction does not line up with germline, which may come from a read error. This sequence joins TRBV27 and TRBJ1-1; TRBD1 matches at 7 bases. The CDR3 has 15 amino acids. Per the germline V gene, CDR1 is MNHEY and CDR2 is SMNVEV (reference sequence). The CDR3 DNA reads as TGTGCCAGCAGATTATTGCCGGGACAGCGCGATGAAGCTTTCTTT. Translation: CASRLLPGQRDEAFF.

This chain connects TRBV16 to TRBJ1-3; a weak D match, TRBD1 (5 bases). Germline lookup yields CDR1 KGHSY and CDR2 FQNENV. This CDR3 comprises 15 residues. The V end was cut by 2 bases, the J end by 2 bases, with 10 bases between. In DNA, the CDR3 is TGTGCCAGCAGCCAAAACAGGTACCCTGGAAACACCATATATTTT. Its protein product is CASSQNRYPGNTIYF.

The chain employs TRBV6-5 and TRBJ1-1, with TRBD1 matching over 7 bases. Germline V gives CDR1 MNHEY, CDR2 SVGAGI. V gave up 5 bases and J gave up 9 bases; unmatched junction bases: 9. The CDR3 has 13 amino acids. CDR3 sequence: CASSPGGDRKAFF. For the CDR3, the DNA is TGTGCCAGCAGTCCGGGGGGGGACAGAAAAGCTTTCTTT.